One and the same sample provided the 2 T cell receptor beta chains below, sequenced in a study of monozygotic twins with inflammatory bowel disease. For each CDR3 protein, TCRdb gives one entry from its re-call of the 5' RACE reads, without DNA. This sample's clone table lists about 110,000 distinct CDR3 sequences. Input material: blood. The source is a human donor with ulcerative colitis or Crohn's disease, or a healthy co-twin of an affected twin (not recorded which).

The chain uses TRBV7-2 and TRBJ2-2; TCRdb reports TRBD1, a call that lacks DNA to check it against. The CDR3 extends over 16 amino acids. CDR1 is SGHTA and CDR2 is FQGNSA in the germline V gene. The CDR3 protein is CASSLSVRQPSGELFF.

The chain combines TRBV5-4 with TRBJ2-1; absent DNA, TCRdb's TRBD2 call cannot be checked. The CDR3 has 16 amino acids. The germline V gene has CDR1 SGHNT and CDR2 YYREEE (reference sequence). CDR3 loop: CASSLDGMAGGDEQFF. The variable domain in full, completed from reference TRBV5-4 and TRBJ2-1, reads ETGVTQSPTHLIKTRGQQVTLRCSSQSGHNTVSWYQQALGQGPQFIFQYYREEENGRGNFPPRFSGLQFPNYSSELNVNALELDDSALYLCASSLDGMAGGDEQFFGPGTRLTVL.